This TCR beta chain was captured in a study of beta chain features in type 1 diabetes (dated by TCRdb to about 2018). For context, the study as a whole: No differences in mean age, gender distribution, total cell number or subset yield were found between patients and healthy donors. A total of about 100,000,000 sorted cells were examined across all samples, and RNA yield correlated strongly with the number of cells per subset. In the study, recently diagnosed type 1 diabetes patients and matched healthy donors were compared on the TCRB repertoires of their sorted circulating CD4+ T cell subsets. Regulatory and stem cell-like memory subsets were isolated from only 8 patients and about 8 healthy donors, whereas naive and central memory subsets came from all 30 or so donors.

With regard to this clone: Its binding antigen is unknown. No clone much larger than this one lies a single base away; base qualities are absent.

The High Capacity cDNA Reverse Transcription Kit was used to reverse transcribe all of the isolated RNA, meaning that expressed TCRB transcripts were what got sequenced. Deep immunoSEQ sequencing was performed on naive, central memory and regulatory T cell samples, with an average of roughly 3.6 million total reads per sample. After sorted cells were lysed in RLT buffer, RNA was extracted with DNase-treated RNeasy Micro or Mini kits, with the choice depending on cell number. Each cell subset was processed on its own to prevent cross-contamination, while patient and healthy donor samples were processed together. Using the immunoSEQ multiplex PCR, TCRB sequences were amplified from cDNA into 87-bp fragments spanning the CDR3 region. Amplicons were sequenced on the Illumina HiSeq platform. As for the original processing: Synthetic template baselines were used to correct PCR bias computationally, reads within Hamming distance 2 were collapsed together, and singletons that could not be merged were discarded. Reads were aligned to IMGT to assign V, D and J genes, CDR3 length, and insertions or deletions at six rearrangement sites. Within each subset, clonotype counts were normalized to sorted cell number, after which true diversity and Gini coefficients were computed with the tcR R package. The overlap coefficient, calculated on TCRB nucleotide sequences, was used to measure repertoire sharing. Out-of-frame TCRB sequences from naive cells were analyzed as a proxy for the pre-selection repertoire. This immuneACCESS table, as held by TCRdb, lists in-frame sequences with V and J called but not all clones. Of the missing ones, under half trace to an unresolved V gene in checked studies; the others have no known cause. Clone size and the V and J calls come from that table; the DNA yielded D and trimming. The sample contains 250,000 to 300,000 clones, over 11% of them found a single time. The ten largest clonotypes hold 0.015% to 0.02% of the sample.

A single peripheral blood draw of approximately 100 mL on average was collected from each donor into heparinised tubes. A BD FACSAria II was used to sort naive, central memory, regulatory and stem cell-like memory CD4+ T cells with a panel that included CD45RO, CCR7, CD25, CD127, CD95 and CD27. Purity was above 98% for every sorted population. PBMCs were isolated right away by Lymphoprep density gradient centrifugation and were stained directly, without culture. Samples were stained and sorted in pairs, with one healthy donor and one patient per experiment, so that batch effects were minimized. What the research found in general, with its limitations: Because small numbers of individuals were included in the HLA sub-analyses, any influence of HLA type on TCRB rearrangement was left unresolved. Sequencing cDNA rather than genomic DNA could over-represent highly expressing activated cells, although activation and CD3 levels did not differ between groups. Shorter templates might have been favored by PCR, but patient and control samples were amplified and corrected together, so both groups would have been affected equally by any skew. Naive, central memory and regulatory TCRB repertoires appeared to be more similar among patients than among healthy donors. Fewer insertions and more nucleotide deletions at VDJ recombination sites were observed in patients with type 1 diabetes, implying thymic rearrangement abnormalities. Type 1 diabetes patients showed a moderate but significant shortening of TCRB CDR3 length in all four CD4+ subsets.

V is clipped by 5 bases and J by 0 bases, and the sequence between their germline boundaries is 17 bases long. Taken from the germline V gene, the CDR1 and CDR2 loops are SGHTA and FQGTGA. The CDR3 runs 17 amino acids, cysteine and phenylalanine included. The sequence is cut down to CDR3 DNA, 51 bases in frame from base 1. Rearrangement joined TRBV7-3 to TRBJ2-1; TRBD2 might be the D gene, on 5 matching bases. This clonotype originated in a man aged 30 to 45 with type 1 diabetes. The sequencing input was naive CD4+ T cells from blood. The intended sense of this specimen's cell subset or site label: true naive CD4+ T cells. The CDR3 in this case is CASSQAGTSSSYNEQFF. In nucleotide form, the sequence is TGTGCCAGCAGCCAGGCGGGCACTTCGAGCTCCTACAATGAGCAGTTCTTC. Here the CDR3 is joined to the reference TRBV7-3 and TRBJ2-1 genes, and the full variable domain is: GAGVSQTPSNKVTEKGKYVELRCDPISGHTALYWYRQSLGQGPEFLIYFQGTGAADDSGLPNDRFFAVRPEGSVSTLKIQRTERGDSAVYLCASSQAGTSSSYNEQFFGPGTRLTVL.